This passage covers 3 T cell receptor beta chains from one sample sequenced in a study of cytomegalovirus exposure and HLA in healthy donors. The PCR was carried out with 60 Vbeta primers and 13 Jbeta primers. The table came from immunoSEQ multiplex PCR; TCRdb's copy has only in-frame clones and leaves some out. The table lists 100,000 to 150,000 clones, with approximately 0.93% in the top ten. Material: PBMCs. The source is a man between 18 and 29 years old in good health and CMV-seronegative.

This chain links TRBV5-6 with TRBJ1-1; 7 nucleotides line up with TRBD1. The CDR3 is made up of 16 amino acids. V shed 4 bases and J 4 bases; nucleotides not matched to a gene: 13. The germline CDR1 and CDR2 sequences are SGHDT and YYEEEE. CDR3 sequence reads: CASSPRGGSLGTEAFF. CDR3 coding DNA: TGTGCCAGCAGCCCACGAGGGGGCTCTCTCGGCACTGAAGCTTTCTTT.

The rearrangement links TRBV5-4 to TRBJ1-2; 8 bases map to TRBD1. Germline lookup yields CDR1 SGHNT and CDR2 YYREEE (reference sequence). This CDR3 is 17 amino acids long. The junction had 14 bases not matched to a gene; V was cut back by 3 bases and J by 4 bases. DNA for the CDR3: TGTGCCAGCAGCTCAGGGACAGGTATTGAATGGACCTATGGCTACACCTTC. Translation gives CASSSGTGIEWTYGYTF.

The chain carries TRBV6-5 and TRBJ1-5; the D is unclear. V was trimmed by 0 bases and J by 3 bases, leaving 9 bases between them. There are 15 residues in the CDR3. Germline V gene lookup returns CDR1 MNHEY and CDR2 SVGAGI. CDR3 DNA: TGTGCCAGCAGTTACTCGGGAGGGTACAATCAGCCCCAGCATTTT. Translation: CASSYSGGYNQPQHF.